This T cell receptor (beta chain) emerged from a study of T-cell reconstitution after alpha-beta-depleted transplantation in children. This clonotype was detected only a few times. The germline gives CDR1 SGHTA, CDR2 FQGNSA. V was cut by 2 bases and J by 7 bases, with 2 bases left in between. The CDR3 has 10 residues. Preparation of the TCRbeta library involved a method that used unique molecular identifiers. TCRdb fed the PCR reads into MiXCR, producing one record per CDR3 protein. The sample has hundreds of thousands of distinct CDR3 sequences; 8.5% to 10% are singletons. V gene TRBV7-2 combines with J gene TRBJ1-2; D is unresolved. The sample was PBMCs from the stem cell graft donor, taken from the stem cell graft. This receptor was obtained from a human donor who donated a stem cell graft to a child with acute lymphoblastic leukemia. CDR3 sequence: CASSLTGYTF. The DNA of the CDR3 is TGTGCCAGCAGCTTAACTGGCTACACCTTC.